The clone carrying this T cell receptor (beta chain) was recorded only once. The germline V gene encodes CDR1 MNHNS and CDR2 SASEGT. This CDR3 region has 16 residues. V lost 6 bases, J lost 4 bases, and 18 bases lay in between. The data are from a study of regulatory T cells in long-lasting Graves disease. Overall study: Graves' cases, newly diagnosed, had used antithyroid drugs under 3 months.

Building of the TCR beta libraries involved iRepertoire HTBI primers and Arm-PCR of CDR3 regions. A single record per CDR3 protein comes from TCRdb applying MiXCR to the multiplex PCR reads. The sample includes about 400,000 distinct CDR3 sequences, under 20% seen only once; the top ten take 20%. Time point noted: newly diagnosed GD, antithyroid drugs for less than 3 months. Researchers made the TCR library from RNA that was extracted from PBMCs. These same records also appear under a second study, on T cells in Graves' hyperthyroidism and ophthalmopathy. Per that paper: HTBI primers were the set used in a first-round RT-PCR of the TCR CDR3.

The input for sequencing was peripheral blood mononuclear cells (PBMCs), taken at new diagnosis, from a patient treated with antithyroid drugs. This sequence was found in a woman aged 18 to 35 with Graves disease. The gene calls are TRBV6-1 and TRBJ1-4; D may be TRBD1 (5 bases). The CDR3 reads CASSRTSEGSNEKLFF. As DNA, the CDR3 is TGTGCCAGCAGCCGTACGTCAGAGGGGAGTAATGAAAAACTGTTTTTT.